Each of the 8 T cell receptor beta chains below was sequenced from the same sample in a study of T cell repertoires in ileal Crohn's disease. Produced via immunoSEQ multiplex PCR; TCRdb's table is partial and in-frame only. The repertoire has about 15,000 clones, around 80% of them found once; the top ten carry approximately 18%. The sequenced material came from ileal tissue. The receptors shown here come from an adult with Crohn's disease.

The table lists this clone with a few counts. The chain employs TRBV29-1 and TRBJ2-7, with D perhaps matching TRBD2 (5 bases). Germline V CDR1 and CDR2: SQVTM, ANQGSEA. The CDR3 runs to 13 residues. Trimming removed 6 bases at V and 6 bases at J, with 18 bases between. The CDR3 DNA reads as TGCAGCGTCGACTCGGCGGGTTTGGGCGAGCAGTACTTC. Amino acid sequence: CSVDSAGLGEQYF.

The chain is built from TRBV5-5 and TRBJ2-7; TRBD2 matches at 8 bases. Germline CDR1 is SGHKS and CDR2 is YYEKEE (reference sequence). The CDR3 totals 18 residues. Unmatched junction bases numbered 18, after V lost 4 bases and J lost 3 bases. CDR3 loop: CASSVRPGLGAFDYEQYF. The CDR3 DNA reads TGTGCCAGCAGCGTGAGACCGGGACTAGGGGCTTTCGACTACGAGCAGTACTTC.

This sequence joins TRBV19 and TRBJ2-3; D gene ambiguous. The germline V gene has CDR1 LNHDA and CDR2 SQIVND (reference sequence). Trimming cost V 6 bases and J 2 bases, with 15 bases left between them. The CDR3 spans 15 residues. CDR3 sequence (DNA): TGTGCCAGTAGGAGGTCCACCGGTTCCACAGATACGCAGTATTTT. It yields the protein CASRRSTGSTDTQYF.

CDR3 in DNA: TGTGCCAGCAGTGGTGGGACAGGGGGTGAAAAACTGTTTTTT. This sequence encodes CASSGGTGGEKLFF. This chain links TRBV2 with TRBJ1-4; 11 positions agree with TRBD1. J gave up 7 bases and V 4 bases, and 2 bases lay outside the gene matches. This CDR3 is 14 amino acids long. Germline V CDR1 and CDR2: SNHLY, FYNNEI.

V and J are TRBV30 and TRBJ2-7; D may be TRBD1 (6 bases). Per germline, CDR1 GTSNPN and CDR2 SVGIG (reference sequence). CDR3 length: 13 residues. V lost 2 bases and J 7 bases, leaving 15 bases between the germline ends. The CDR3 DNA reads TGTGCCTGGAGTTTCCAGGGGCTCCCAGAGCAGTACTTC. Amino acid sequence: CAWSFQGLPEQYF.

The rearrangement joins TRBV15 to TRBJ1-2, with D perhaps matching TRBD1 (5 bases). Germline CDR1 reads LNHNV; CDR2 reads YYDKDF (reference sequence). The CDR3 is 15 amino acids. Trimming left V 0 bases short and J 8 bases short, with 16 bases between. Here the CDR3 DNA reads TGTGCCACCAGCAGAGATAGGTCAGGGTCGGTCGGCTACACCTTC. Translation: CATSRDRSGSVGYTF.

The CDR3 DNA reads TGTGCCAGCAGAAGGGACAGGGAGGTCGAGGGGGTCCTCAATCAGCCCCAGCATTTT. As protein: CASRRDREVEGVLNQPQHF. J is TRBJ1-5 and V is TRBV5-4; 9 nucleotides line up with TRBD1. Germline V gives CDR1 SGHNT, CDR2 YYREEE (reference sequence). J gave up 3 bases and V 5 bases, and 18 bases lay outside the gene matches. This CDR3 contains 19 residues. The full variable domain, completed using reference TRBV5-4 and TRBJ1-5, is ETGVTQSPTHLIKTRGQQVTLRCSSQSGHNTVSWYQQALGQGPQFIFQYYREEENGRGNFPPRFSGLQFPNYSSELNVNALELDDSALYLCASRRDREVEGVLNQPQHFGDGTRLSIL.

The chain combines TRBV7-2 with TRBJ2-7; 9 nucleotides align to TRBD2. The CDR3 totals 14 residues. Germline V gene lookup returns CDR1 SGHTA and CDR2 FQGNSA. V dropped 3 bases and J dropped 7; count of bases not matched to a gene: 7. The CDR3 coding sequence is TGTGCCAGCAGCTTGATAGCGGGGGCGCCTGAGCAGTACTTC. Protein: CASSLIAGAPEQYF.